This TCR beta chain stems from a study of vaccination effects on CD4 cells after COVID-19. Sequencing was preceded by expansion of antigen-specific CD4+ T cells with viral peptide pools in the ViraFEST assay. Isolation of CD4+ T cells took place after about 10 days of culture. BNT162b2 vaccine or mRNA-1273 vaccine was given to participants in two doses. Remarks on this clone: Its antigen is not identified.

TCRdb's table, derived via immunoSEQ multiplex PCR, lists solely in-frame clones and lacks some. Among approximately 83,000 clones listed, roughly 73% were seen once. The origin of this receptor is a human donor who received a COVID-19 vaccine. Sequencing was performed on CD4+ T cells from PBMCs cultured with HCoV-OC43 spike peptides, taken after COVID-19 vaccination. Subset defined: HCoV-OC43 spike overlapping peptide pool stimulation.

The CDR3 nucleotides read TGTGCCAGCAGCCCAATCTCCGGGACAGCTCGCGATAACTATGGCTACACCTTC. This codes for CASSPISGTARDNYGYTF. V and J are TRBV14 and TRBJ1-2, with 7 nucleotides matching TRBD1. J was trimmed by 1 base and V by 4 bases; bases with no gene match: 15. CDR1 and CDR2 from the germline V gene are SGHDN and FVKESK. CDR3 length: 18 amino acids.